The rows below give T cell receptor beta chains drawn from one sample of a study of human thymus T cells. Sequenced by immunoSEQ multiplex PCR; TCRdb stores in-frame clones only, minus some. This sample has 57,000 or so clones, with around 94% found just once. The material sequenced was blood. These receptors all stem from a boy younger than two with a congenital heart defect but otherwise immunologically healthy. The CDR3 runs from the conserved cysteine through the conserved F or W. A D gene is named only where the DNA matches it firmly. Rows may omit the clone size; those that give it use once, few, many or a size class.

d_gene,abundance,v_gene,j_gene,CDR3nt,CDR3aa
-,-,TRBV5-5,TRBJ2-3,TGTGCCAGCAGCTTGCGGGAAGATACGCAGTATTTT,CASSLREDTQYF
TRBD1,-,TRBV13,TRBJ2-7,TGTGCCAGCAGCCCTGGACAGGGGGTGAGCTACGAGCAGTACTTC,CASSPGQGVSYEQYF
-,-,TRBV7-3,TRBJ1-4,TGTGCCAGCAGCTCGCCGGGACCGATTGAAAAACTGTTTTTT,CASSSPGPIEKLFF
-,-,TRBV27,TRBJ2-1,TGTGCCAGCAGTTTAAGTAGCGGAGCCTTCTACAATGAGCAGTTCTTC,CASSLSSGAFYNEQFF
-,-,TRBV6-1,TRBJ2-5,TGTGCCAGCAGAAAGACAGCTACTGGGGAGACCCAGTACTTC,CASRKTATGETQYF
TRBD2,-,TRBV5-4,TRBJ2-7,TGTGCCAGCAGCGCGGGACTAGCGATCAACGAGCAGTACTTC,CASSAGLAINEQYF
-,-,TRBV21-1,TRBJ2-1,TGTGCCAGCAGCAATACTGCCATTTACAATGAGCAGTTCTTC,CASSNTAIYNEQFF
TRBD2,-,TRBV10-3,TRBJ2-7,TGTGCCATCCAATCTAGCGGGAGGGGTTACGAGCAGTACTTC,CAIQSSGRGYEQYF
TRBD1,once,TRBV7-2,TRBJ2-1,TGTGCCAGCAGCTTACCGCATTGGACAGGAAGCTCCTACAATGAGCAGTTCTTC,CASSLPHWTGSSYNEQFF
-,-,TRBV19,TRBJ1-3,TGTGCCAGTCGACAGTACTCTGGAAACACCATATATTTT,CASRQYSGNTIYF
-,-,TRBV28,TRBJ1-2,TGTGCCAGCAGTTTATTCGGTACCCCGAGGGGCTATGGCTACACCTTC,CASSLFGTPRGYGYTF
-,-,TRBV9,TRBJ2-3,TGTGCCAGCAGCAAACAGAGAGATACGCAGTATTTT,CASSKQRDTQYF
-,-,TRBV27,TRBJ2-7,TGTGCCAGCAGTTCCCCCGGACAGACCTACGAGCAGTACTTC,CASSSPGQTYEQYF
TRBD2,-,TRBV5-5,TRBJ2-2,TGTGCCAGCAGCTTGGAACTAGCGGGAGGGTATGGAACCGGGGAGCTGTTTTTT,CASSLELAGGYGTGELFF
-,-,TRBV4-3,TRBJ2-7,TGCGCCAGCAGCCAAGATCCCGGGGCCCCGTACGAGCAGTACTTC,CASSQDPGAPYEQYF
TRBD1,once,TRBV19,TRBJ1-1,TGTGCCAGTAGTATCTGGACAGGGGAAGCTTTCTTT,CASSIWTGEAFF
-,few,TRBV28,TRBJ1-2,TGTGCCAGCAGTGTGACAGATCTGGAAAACTATGGCTACACCTTC,CASSVTDLENYGYTF
-,-,TRBV5-6,TRBJ1-1,TGTGCCAGCACCTACTCGATTCGGGACACTGAAGCTTTCTTT,CASTYSIRDTEAFF
-,-,TRBV7-9,TRBJ2-5,TGTGCCAGCAGCCGCGTGGTGGAGACCCAGTACTTC,CASSRVVETQYF
-,-,TRBV12-5,TRBJ2-1,TGTGCTAGTGGTTTGGTAAAAGTATACAATGAGCAGTTCTTC,CASGLVKVYNEQFF
-,-,TRBV4-1,TRBJ2-7,TGCGCCAGCAGCCAGGATGGGACTCCCTACGAGCAGTACTTC,CASSQDGTPYEQYF
-,-,TRBV6-1,TRBJ2-1,TGTGCCAGCAGTGAATTTGGGAGGTGGAACAATGAGCAGTTCTTC,CASSEFGRWNNEQFF
-,-,TRBV7-6,TRBJ2-5,TGTGCCAGCAGCTTAGCTCCGGAGACCCAGTACTTC,CASSLAPETQYF
-,-,TRBV5-4,TRBJ2-1,TGTGCCAGCAGTCTGGGGGGTACTAGCTCGGTGGGATACAATGAGCAGTTCTTC,CASSLGGTSSVGYNEQFF
-,-,TRBV6-1,TRBJ2-5,TGTGCCAGCAGGGTGGGGACACAAGAGACCCAGTACTTC,CASRVGTQETQYF
-,-,TRBV5-6,TRBJ1-1,TGTGCCAGCAGCGAGAAAGCACAGGAAGCTGAAGCTTTCTTT,CASSEKAQEAEAFF
TRBD1,once,TRBV10-2,TRBJ2-7,TGCGCCAGCAGTGAGGACAGGGGGGGCTACGAGCAGTACTTC,CASSEDRGGYEQYF
TRBD1,once,TRBV5-8,TRBJ2-5,TGTGCCAGCAGTTTGGGGACAGGGGTTATCAAGGAGACCCAGTACTTC,CASSLGTGVIKETQYF
TRBD1,-,TRBV6-5,TRBJ1-1,TGTGCCAGCAGTTACCTTTACAGGGGGCGTCACACTGAAGCTTTCTTT,CASSYLYRGRHTEAFF
TRBD2,-,TRBV7-6,TRBJ2-7,TGTGCCAGCAGCTTAGAGGCGGGAGCACCCTACGAGCAGTACTTC,CASSLEAGAPYEQYF
-,-,TRBV5-1,TRBJ1-2,TGCGCCAGCAGCTTGGGAGGTAACGATGGCTACACCTTC,CASSLGGNDGYTF
-,-,TRBV6-6,TRBJ1-5,TGTGCCAGCAGAGGGAGTTATAGCAATCAGCCCCAGCATTTT,CASRGSYSNQPQHF
-,-,TRBV5-1,TRBJ2-4,TGCGCCAGCAGCTTGGCCGGGGACATTCAGTACTTC,CASSLAGDIQYF
TRBD2,-,TRBV10-3,TRBJ2-1,TGTGCCATCAGTGACGGGGGGAACCTCTACAATGAGCAGTTCTTC,CAISDGGNLYNEQFF
-,once,TRBV19,TRBJ1-5,TGTGCCAGTAGTATAGCGCCAGGTGGCAATCAGCCCCAGCATTTT,CASSIAPGGNQPQHF
-,-,TRBV19,TRBJ1-5,TGTGCCAGTAGTATTAACACTAATAGCAATCAGCCCCAGCATTTT,CASSINTNSNQPQHF
TRBD2,-,TRBV2,TRBJ2-1,TGTGCCAGCAGTGAACCTCTAGCGGCTGGGGACAATGAGCAGTTCTTC,CASSEPLAAGDNEQFF
-,-,TRBV30,TRBJ2-7,TGTGCCTGGAGTGGGGGAGGAGAGCAGTACTTC,CAWSGGGEQYF
-,-,TRBV28,TRBJ2-1,TGTGCCACCAGGGAACTCAGCTCCTACAATGAGCAGTTCTTC,CATRELSSYNEQFF
TRBD1,-,TRBV10-1,TRBJ2-2,TGCGCCAGCAACCGGACAGGGCAGGCGAACTCCGCGAACACCGGGGAGCTGTTTTTT,CASNRTGQANSANTGELFF
-,once,TRBV2,TRBJ1-2,TGTGCCAGCAGTGCCCGGGACATCTATGGCTACACCTTC,CASSARDIYGYTF
-,once,TRBV5-6,TRBJ1-2,TGTGCCAGCAGCCCACAGGGTAATGGCTACACCTTC,CASSPQGNGYTF
TRBD1,-,TRBV4-1,TRBJ1-1,TGCGCCGGCAGCCAAGATGACAGGGCTTTGAACACTGAAGCTTTCTTT,CAGSQDDRALNTEAFF
TRBD2,-,TRBV4-2,TRBJ2-1,TGTGCCAGCAGCCAAGATAGAGGGACTAGCACCTACAATGAGCAGTTCTTC,CASSQDRGTSTYNEQFF
-,-,TRBV20-1,TRBJ1-2,TGCAGTGCTATCGTCGGAGGCTACACCTTC,CSAIVGGYTF
-,-,TRBV6-1,TRBJ1-5,TGTGCCAGCAGTGAAGCGATAGCGGTGAGTCAGCCCCAGCATTTT,CASSEAIAVSQPQHF
-,-,TRBV7-9,TRBJ1-1,TGTGCCAGCAGCTTATTACAGGGGAACACTGAAGCTTTCTTT,CASSLLQGNTEAFF
TRBD2,-,TRBV29-1,TRBJ2-1,TGCAGCGTTGAAGATACCGCGAGCGGGAGCTCCTACAATGAGCAGTTCTTC,CSVEDTASGSSYNEQFF